Listed below are T cell receptor beta chains from one sample, sequenced in a study of blood T cell repertoires in COVID-19. The method was immunoSEQ multiplex PCR; TCRdb's version includes in-frame clones alone and lacks a portion of them. Among around 260,000 clones, around 90% were seen once, and the ten largest hold approximately 5.1%. Sequenced: peripheral blood. The receptors come from a woman aged 55-69 years with COVID-19, enrolled during active disease. The CDR3 runs from the conserved cysteine through the conserved F or W. A D gene is named only where the DNA matches it firmly. Clone sizes are given selectively: once, few, many, or a class where the clone is expanded.

TRBV3-1/TRBV3-2,15,TRBD1,-,TRBJ1-1,CASSYHRGQNTEAFF,TGTGCCAGCAGCTACCACAGGGGTCAGAACACTGAAGCTTTCTTT
TRBV6-5,13,TRBD2,-,TRBJ2-7,CASRLAGGGEQYF,TGTGCCAGCAGACTAGCGGGAGGGGGTGAGCAGTACTTC
TRBV5-6,15,TRBD1,-,TRBJ2-3,CASSRDRGRADTQYF,TGTGCCAGCAGCCGCGACAGGGGACGCGCGGATACGCAGTATTTT
TRBV7-9,18,TRBD1,-,TRBJ1-5,CASSLEYGTGYSNQPQHF,TGTGCCAGCAGCTTAGAATATGGGACAGGGTACAGCAATCAGCCCCAGCATTTT
TRBV6-2/TRBV6-3,14,-,-,TRBJ2-7,CASSLQAGSYEQYF,TGTGCCAGCAGTCTACAGGCCGGCTCCTACGAGCAGTACTTC
TRBV12-3/TRBV12-4,12,TRBD1,-,TRBJ1-1,CVTRGLNTEAFF,TGTGTAACCAGGGGGTTGAACACTGAAGCTTTCTTT
TRBV5-1,13,TRBD1,-,TRBJ1-1,CASSAQGSTEAFF,TGCGCCAGCAGCGCACAGGGGAGCACTGAAGCTTTCTTT
TRBV21-1,16,-,-,TRBJ1-5,CASSKEGAETNQPQHF,TGTGCCAGCAGCAAAGAGGGGGCCGAAACTAATCAGCCCCAGCATTTT
TRBV5-8,15,-,-,TRBJ1-5,CASSSRQGTYQPQHF,TGTGCCAGCAGCTCTCGTCAGGGGACCTATCAGCCCCAGCATTTT
TRBV19,14,TRBD1,-,TRBJ1-5,CASSMLQGVQPQHF,TGTGCCAGTAGTATGTTGCAGGGGGTTCAGCCCCAGCATTTT
TRBV3-1/TRBV3-2,14,-,-,TRBJ1-1,CASSQVEGVTEAFF,TGTGCCAGCAGCCAAGTAGAAGGGGTAACTGAAGCTTTCTTT
TRBV9,13,-,-,TRBJ1-1,CASSAPEGGGAFF,TGTGCCAGCAGTGCCCCTGAGGGCGGGGGAGCTTTCTTT
TRBV9,16,-,-,TRBJ2-7,CASSVGGDLYSYEQYF,TGTGCCAGCAGCGTAGGGGGGGACCTCTACTCCTACGAGCAGTACTTC
TRBV6-2/TRBV6-3,16,-,-,TRBJ1-1,CASSYQGRSVNTEAFF,TGTGCCAGCAGTTATCAGGGGCGCAGTGTGAACACTGAAGCTTTCTTT
TRBV6-5,15,-,-,TRBJ1-2,CASSLRQVSNYGYTF,TGTGCCAGCAGCCTGCGACAGGTTAGCAACTATGGCTACACCTTC
TRBV18,17,-,once,TRBJ1-1,CASSPLAPQGYNTEAFF,TGTGCCAGCTCACCGTTGGCGCCCCAGGGGTACAACACTGAAGCTTTCTTT
TRBV7-3,15,TRBD2,once,TRBJ2-1,CASSRSSGRGDEQFF,TGTGCCAGCAGTAGATCTAGCGGGAGAGGGGATGAGCAGTTCTTC
TRBV4-1,14,-,-,TRBJ1-4,CASSQPLGAEKLFF,TGCGCCAGCAGCCAACCCTTGGGAGCGGAAAAACTGTTTTTT
TRBV28,14,-,once,TRBJ1-1,CASSSTGVNTEAFF,TGTGCCAGCAGTTCCACAGGAGTGAACACTGAAGCTTTCTTT
TRBV11-3,16,TRBD1,-,TRBJ1-5,CASNLPWTGGNQPQHF,TGTGCCAGCAACCTGCCATGGACAGGGGGCAATCAGCCCCAGCATTTT
TRBV6-5,13,TRBD1,-,TRBJ2-5,CASSRDRGETQYF,TGTGCCAGCAGTCGGGACAGGGGGGAGACCCAGTACTTC
TRBV6-6,16,-,-,TRBJ1-1,CASSPGGQGFGTEAFF,TGTGCCAGCAGTCCCGGGGGGCAGGGATTTGGCACTGAAGCTTTCTTT
TRBV3-1/TRBV3-2,17,-,-,TRBJ2-6,CASSLPTAYSGANVLTF,TGTGCCAGCAGCCTACCGACAGCCTACTCTGGGGCCAACGTCCTGACTTTC
TRBV7-8,15,TRBD2,-,TRBJ2-7,CASSSTSGVPYEQYF,TGTGCCAGCAGCTCAACTAGCGGGGTCCCCTACGAGCAGTACTTC
TRBV5-4,17,-,once,TRBJ2-2,CASSLFGQGANTGELFF,TGTGCCAGCAGCTTGTTTGGGCAGGGCGCGAACACCGGGGAGCTGTTTTTT
TRBV6-2/TRBV6-3,15,-,-,TRBJ1-6,CASSSTGTRNSPLHF,TGTGCCAGCAGTTCCACCGGGACACGGAATTCACCCCTCCACTTT
TRBV9,15,TRBD2,-,TRBJ2-3,CASSALAGGVDTQYF,TGTGCCAGCAGCGCACTAGCGGGAGGTGTGGATACGCAGTATTTT
TRBV2,13,TRBD2,-,TRBJ2-7,CASSDGGAYEQYF,TGTGCCAGCAGTGATGGGGGGGCCTACGAGCAGTACTTC
TRBV6-5,15,TRBD1,-,TRBJ2-1,CASRDRDRGSNEQFF,TGTGCCAGCAGAGACCGGGACAGGGGGTCGAATGAGCAGTTCTTC
TRBV21-1,19,-,-,TRBJ2-7,CASSKATSGRAGSSYEQYF,TGTGCCAGCAGCAAAGCGACTAGCGGGAGGGCCGGGAGCTCCTACGAGCAGTACTTC
TRBV11-2,15,TRBD2,once,TRBJ2-3,CASSRGRTKIDTQYF,TGTGCCAGCAGCCGCGGGAGGACCAAGATAGATACGCAGTATTTT
TRBV5-1,14,TRBD1,-,TRBJ2-5,CASSLVDRGETQYF,TGCGCCAGCAGCTTGGTGGACAGGGGTGAGACCCAGTACTTC
TRBV30,15,-,-,TRBJ1-3,CAWSVGRGNRNTIYF,TGTGCCTGGAGTGTGGGTAGGGGGAATAGAAACACCATATATTTT
TRBV19,15,TRBD1,-,TRBJ1-1,CASITNRGGGAEAFF,TGTGCCAGTATCACAAACAGGGGCGGAGGGGCTGAAGCTTTCTTT
TRBV5-1,16,-,-,TRBJ1-1,CASSLAGGALYTEAFF,TGCGCCAGCAGCTTGGCTGGGGGCGCCTTGTACACTGAAGCTTTCTTT
TRBV5-8,17,-,-,TRBJ2-6,CASSLDRVGAGANVLTF,TGTGCCAGCAGCTTGGACAGGGTCGGAGCTGGGGCCAACGTCCTGACTTTC
TRBV29-1,14,-,-,TRBJ1-1,CSVGNRAMNTEAFF,TGCAGCGTTGGTAACAGGGCGATGAACACTGAAGCTTTCTTT
TRBV9,19,-,-,TRBJ1-5,CASSVVIGPRVGGDQPQHF,TGTGCCAGCAGCGTAGTGATTGGGCCCAGGGTTGGTGGGGATCAGCCCCAGCATTTT
TRBV4-1,17,TRBD1,-,TRBJ1-6,CASSQGQISSYNSPLHF,TGCGCCAGCAGCCAGGGACAGATTAGCTCCTATAATTCACCCCTCCACTTT
TRBV6-5,14,-,-,TRBJ1-5,CASSYSGGNQPQHF,TGTGCCAGCAGTTACTCGGGGGGGAACCAGCCCCAGCATTTT
TRBV28,15,TRBD1,-,TRBJ1-6,CASRDRERDNSPLHF,TGTGCCAGCAGAGACAGGGAAAGGGATAATTCACCCCTCCACTTT
TRBV5-1,13,-,-,TRBJ1-1,CASSLASTSEAFF,TGCGCCAGCAGCTTGGCCTCGACAAGTGAAGCTTTCTTT
TRBV10-3,16,-,few,TRBJ2-3,CAISAVGGRGQDTQYF,TGTGCCATCAGTGCGGTGGGAGGCCGAGGTCAAGATACGCAGTATTTT
TRBV28,14,-,-,TRBJ2-7,CASSPGGSSYEQYF,TGTGCCAGCAGTCCAGGGGGGAGCTCCTACGAGCAGTACTTC
TRBV21-1,14,-,-,TRBJ1-2,CASSPSQGNYGYTF,TGTGCCAGCAGCCCTTCTCAGGGGAACTATGGCTACACCTTC
TRBV28,15,TRBD2,-,TRBJ2-2,CASGLAGGSTGELFF,TGTGCCAGCGGACTAGCGGGAGGGTCCACCGGGGAGCTGTTTTTT
TRBV7-9,14,-,-,TRBJ2-5,CASSLARSQETQYF,TGTGCCAGCAGCTTGGCTAGGAGTCAAGAGACCCAGTACTTC
TRBV28,14,-,-,TRBJ1-1,CASSSPTLYTEAFF,TGTGCCAGCAGCTCCCCGACACTCTACACTGAAGCTTTCTTT
TRBV9,16,TRBD2,-,TRBJ2-5,CASSGRDSGAGETQYF,TGTGCCAGCAGCGGGAGAGACAGCGGGGCTGGGGAGACCCAGTACTTC
TRBV7-9,15,-,-,TRBJ1-1,CASSFLGGVGTEAFF,TGTGCCAGCAGCTTCCTAGGGGGGGTTGGCACTGAAGCTTTCTTT